This T cell receptor beta chain was captured in a study of blood T cell repertoires in COVID-19. Study-level background: The United States, Italy and Spain were the sources of the acute and convalescent COVID-19 samples. In each case, the material was cDNA or gDNA derived from T cells, B-cell-depleted T cells, or PBMCs.

Under the authors' procedure: The assay estimated nucleated cells by amplifying reference gene primers. Sequencing used immunoSEQ multiplex PCR; TCRdb keeps in-frame clones, though not all of them. V and J calls and clone size are given by that table; D and trimming were obtained from the DNA. The table lists around 32,000 clones, around 85% of them singletons. CDR1 and CDR2 (germline): MNHEY, SVGAGI. V was clipped by 8 bases and J by 4 bases, with 18 bases between them. The CDR3 covers 14 residues. The sequencing input was peripheral blood. V and J are TRBV6-5 and TRBJ2-7, with D possibly being TRBD1 (6 bases). The clonotype was recovered from a woman of 80 years or more with active or convalescent COVID-19. CDR3 region: CASALLGGAYEQYF. CDR3 nucleotides: TGTGCCAGCGCCCTTCTAGGGGGAGCATACGAGCAGTACTTC.